A selection of T cell receptor beta chains follows, all from one sample in a study of somatic mutations in cytotoxic T cells in rheumatoid arthritis. Clones were sequenced by immunoSEQ multiplex PCR, and TCRdb holds only the in-frame ones, with some missing. The sample consists of some 11,000 clones, approximately 82% of them appearing once. Sample: CD8+ T cells sorted from blood. All receptors derive from a woman aged 55-75 years with rheumatoid arthritis. CDR3s include the opening cysteine and the closing phenylalanine or tryptophan. The D gene is left open where the match is weak. Clone size, where shown, is once, few, many, or a class for clones that have expanded.

cdr3_nt: TGTGCCAGCAGCCTACTAGCGGAACCCTACAATGAGCAGTTCTTC
cdr3_aa: CASSLLAEPYNEQFF
d_call: TRBD2
j_call: TRBJ2-1
clone_size: .
cdr3_length: 15
v_call: TRBV9

cdr3_nt: TGTGCCACCAGCAACACCTTTACCGGGGAGCTGTTTTTT
cdr3_aa: CATSNTFTGELFF
d_call: .
j_call: TRBJ2-2
clone_size: .
cdr3_length: 13
v_call: TRBV15

cdr3_nt: TGTGCCAGCAGCCCCGGGACAGGGAAAAATGAGCAGTTCTTC
cdr3_aa: CASSPGTGKNEQFF
d_call: TRBD1
j_call: TRBJ2-1
clone_size: .
cdr3_length: 14
v_call: TRBV27

cdr3_nt: TGTGCCAGTAGTATGATTTACTCCCAGGACAGTTCCGCCAGCTCCTACAATGAGCAGTTCTTC
cdr3_aa: CASSMIYSQDSSASSYNEQFF
d_call: .
j_call: TRBJ2-1
clone_size: .
cdr3_length: 21
v_call: TRBV19

cdr3_nt: TGTGCCAGCAGTCTGGGACTAGCGGACTACAATGAGCAGTTCTTC
cdr3_aa: CASSLGLADYNEQFF
d_call: TRBD2
j_call: TRBJ2-1
clone_size: .
cdr3_length: 15
v_call: TRBV27

cdr3_nt: TGTGCCAGCAGCTTACCGGAGGCGAATAACTATGGCTACACCTTC
cdr3_aa: CASSLPEANNYGYTF
d_call: .
j_call: TRBJ1-2
clone_size: .
cdr3_length: 15
v_call: TRBV7-9

cdr3_nt: TGCAGCGTTGGCTGGCAGGGACAGCCTTATGGCTACACCTTC
cdr3_aa: CSVGWQGQPYGYTF
d_call: TRBD1
j_call: TRBJ1-2
clone_size: few
cdr3_length: 14
v_call: TRBV29-1

cdr3_nt: TGCAGCGTGGTCGGCGGGGCGAACACCGGGGAGCTGTTTTTT
cdr3_aa: CSVVGGANTGELFF
d_call: .
j_call: TRBJ2-2
clone_size: .
cdr3_length: 14
v_call: TRBV29-1

cdr3_nt: TGTGCCAGCAGTCTGTACGAGCAGTACTTC
cdr3_aa: CASSLYEQYF
d_call: .
j_call: TRBJ2-7
clone_size: .
cdr3_length: 10
v_call: TRBV2

cdr3_nt: TGTGCCAGCAGCCCAGGACTAGCGGGAAGCAATGAGCAGTTCTTC
cdr3_aa: CASSPGLAGSNEQFF
d_call: TRBD2
j_call: TRBJ2-1
clone_size: .
cdr3_length: 15
v_call: TRBV6-5

cdr3_nt: TGTGCCAGCAGTTTGACTAGCGGGAAAATGTCCTACAATGAGCAGTTCTTC
cdr3_aa: CASSLTSGKMSYNEQFF
d_call: TRBD2
j_call: TRBJ2-1
clone_size: .
cdr3_length: 17
v_call: TRBV28

cdr3_nt: TGTGCCAGCAGTTACCGGGACAGTAGAGAGACCCAGTACTTC
cdr3_aa: CASSYRDSRETQYF
d_call: TRBD1
j_call: TRBJ2-5
clone_size: .
cdr3_length: 14
v_call: TRBV6-5

cdr3_nt: TGCAGTGCTAGTGTAGAAGAGACCCAGTACTTC
cdr3_aa: CSASVEETQYF
d_call: .
j_call: TRBJ2-5
clone_size: .
cdr3_length: 11
v_call: TRBV20-1

cdr3_nt: TGTGCCAGCAGCCCCTTTTCTAACTATGGCTACACCTTC
cdr3_aa: CASSPFSNYGYTF
d_call: .
j_call: TRBJ1-2
clone_size: .
cdr3_length: 13
v_call: TRBV7-9

cdr3_nt: TGTGCCAGCAGTACGACAGGGGGCCATTCACCCCTCCACTTT
cdr3_aa: CASSTTGGHSPLHF
d_call: TRBD1
j_call: TRBJ1-6
clone_size: .
cdr3_length: 14
v_call: TRBV6-1

cdr3_nt: TGTGCCAGCAGTTCTCCACAGGAGATGAACACTGAAGCTTTCTTT
cdr3_aa: CASSSPQEMNTEAFF
d_call: .
j_call: TRBJ1-1
clone_size: once
cdr3_length: 15
v_call: TRBV28

cdr3_nt: TGTGCCAGCAGCCACTCTAGCGGGAGACTCTACGAGCAGTACTTC
cdr3_aa: CASSHSSGRLYEQYF
d_call: TRBD2
j_call: TRBJ2-7
clone_size: .
cdr3_length: 15
v_call: TRBV7-9

cdr3_nt: TGTGCCAGCAGTTACTCAGACAGGGCCACTGAAGCTTTCTTT
cdr3_aa: CASSYSDRATEAFF
d_call: TRBD1
j_call: TRBJ1-1
clone_size: .
cdr3_length: 14
v_call: TRBV6-5

cdr3_nt: TGTGCCAGCAATTCAGGAAACACCATATATTTT
cdr3_aa: CASNSGNTIYF
d_call: .
j_call: TRBJ1-3
clone_size: few
cdr3_length: 11
v_call: TRBV6-5

cdr3_nt: TGTGCCAGCTCACCGGAAGATCTGCCAGGTCTGATCTCTGGGGCCAACGTCCTGACTTTC
cdr3_aa: CASSPEDLPGLISGANVLTF
d_call: .
j_call: TRBJ2-6
clone_size: .
cdr3_length: 20
v_call: TRBV18

cdr3_nt: TGTGCCAGCAGCACACCCGGGGACTACGAGCAGTACTTC
cdr3_aa: CASSTPGDYEQYF
d_call: .
j_call: TRBJ2-7
clone_size: once
cdr3_length: 13
v_call: TRBV5-5

cdr3_nt: TGCAGCGTTGAAGTCTCAGGAAGAGTGCCTGGGGAGCAGTACTTC
cdr3_aa: CSVEVSGRVPGEQYF
d_call: .
j_call: TRBJ2-7
clone_size: few
cdr3_length: 15
v_call: TRBV29-1

cdr3_nt: TGTGCCAGTAGAATCACCCGGGACAGACAAAAGGGTGGAGCTTTCTTT
cdr3_aa: CASRITRDRQKGGAFF
d_call: TRBD1
j_call: TRBJ1-1
clone_size: .
cdr3_length: 16
v_call: TRBV19

cdr3_nt: TGTGCCAGCAGTGTACAGGGGGCAACCGAAGCTTTCTTT
cdr3_aa: CASSVQGATEAFF
d_call: TRBD1
j_call: TRBJ1-1
clone_size: few
cdr3_length: 13
v_call: TRBV6-5

cdr3_nt: TGTGCCAGCAGCACACGTTGGGGCCGATACGAGCAGTACTTC
cdr3_aa: CASSTRWGRYEQYF
d_call: .
j_call: TRBJ2-7
clone_size: .
cdr3_length: 14
v_call: TRBV5-5

cdr3_nt: TGTGCCAGTAGCATGGGACAGGGGGCTTGGGAGCAGTACTTC
cdr3_aa: CASSMGQGAWEQYF
d_call: TRBD1
j_call: TRBJ2-7
clone_size: large
cdr3_length: 14
v_call: TRBV19

cdr3_nt: TGTGCCAGCAGTCCCTCGGGCGGGAGGGCCGATGAGCAGTTCTTC
cdr3_aa: CASSPSGGRADEQFF
d_call: TRBD2
j_call: TRBJ2-1
clone_size: .
cdr3_length: 15
v_call: TRBV7-3

cdr3_nt: TGTGCCAGCAGTTTTCCCCAGGGAAACTATGGCTACACCTTC
cdr3_aa: CASSFPQGNYGYTF
d_call: .
j_call: TRBJ1-2
clone_size: .
cdr3_length: 14
v_call: TRBV28

cdr3_nt: TGTGCCAGCAGTTTCCCAACCGGGACTAGCGGGAGGCTCCAAGAGACCCAGTACTTC
cdr3_aa: CASSFPTGTSGRLQETQYF
d_call: TRBD2
j_call: TRBJ2-5
clone_size: .
cdr3_length: 19
v_call: TRBV28

cdr3_nt: TGTGCCAGCAGCTTGGCGGGTCGCGAGCAGTACTTC
cdr3_aa: CASSLAGREQYF
d_call: .
j_call: TRBJ2-7
clone_size: once
cdr3_length: 12
v_call: TRBV5-4

cdr3_nt: TGCGCCAGCAGCTTCCTGACTAGCGGTGACTACGAGCAGTACTTC
cdr3_aa: CASSFLTSGDYEQYF
d_call: TRBD2
j_call: TRBJ2-7
clone_size: .
cdr3_length: 15
v_call: TRBV5-1

cdr3_nt: TGTGCCAGCAGCCAAGATCGGACTAGCGGGAAACGGGCCGGGGAGCTGTTTTTT
cdr3_aa: CASSQDRTSGKRAGELFF
d_call: TRBD2
j_call: TRBJ2-2
clone_size: .
cdr3_length: 18
v_call: TRBV4-2

cdr3_nt: TGTGCCAGCAGCTCGTGGACTAGCGGGAGATGGAATGAGCAGTTCTTC
cdr3_aa: CASSSWTSGRWNEQFF
d_call: TRBD2
j_call: TRBJ2-1
clone_size: .
cdr3_length: 16
v_call: TRBV7-8

cdr3_nt: TGTGCCGACCGGGACTGGGGAGCAGATACGCAGTATTTT
cdr3_aa: CADRDWGADTQYF
d_call: .
j_call: TRBJ2-3
clone_size: .
cdr3_length: 13
v_call: TRBV7-2

cdr3_nt: TGTGCCACCAGCAGGATTCAGTCTCTCACCGGGGAGCTGTTTTTT
cdr3_aa: CATSRIQSLTGELFF
d_call: .
j_call: TRBJ2-2
clone_size: .
cdr3_length: 15
v_call: TRBV15

cdr3_nt: TGTGCCAGCCCTCTAGGCGGACAGGGTGGCTCTAATCAGCCCCAGCATTTT
cdr3_aa: CASPLGGQGGSNQPQHF
d_call: TRBD1
j_call: TRBJ1-5
clone_size: .
cdr3_length: 17
v_call: TRBV28